Sequencing of this T cell receptor (beta chain) was carried out in a study of prognosis after radiotherapy for stage I lung cancer. CDR1 is MNHNS, CDR2 SASEGT, per germline. The CDR3 runs 15 residues. V was clipped by 3 bases and J by 8 bases, with 18 bases between them. Genomic DNA was subjected to two-round multiplex PCR for amplification of TCR beta CDR3. Amplification during the initial PCR round employed primers specific to each TRBV and TRBJ gene. One entry per CDR3 protein, called by TCRdb with MiXCR from the multiplex PCR reads. The data contain 15,000 to 20,000 distinct CDR3 sequences, about a quarter of them seen just once; the ten biggest clones take up 20% to 25%.

The sample consisted of PBMCs, taken before or after stereotactic body radiation therapy (not recorded which). This TCR derives from a donor aged 50 or older with non-small cell lung cancer. The V and J genes are TRBV6-1 and TRBJ2-3; D perhaps matches TRBD2 (6 bases). The CDR3 DNA reads as TGTGCCAGCAGTGACTGGGCGGGATATTCGGTTACGCAGTATTTT. Amino acid sequence: CASSDWAGYSVTQYF.